These 25 T cell receptor beta chains originate from one sample sequenced in a study of T cell repertoires in cytomegalovirus infection. TCRdb redid the calling of the reads with MiXCR, one entry per CDR3 protein. This table holds hundreds of thousands of distinct CDR3 sequences, 30% to 40% found once. What these receptors recognize is not known. The specimen was cultured CD8+ T cells from PBMCs, collected from culture after CMV antigen stimulation. The source of these receptors is a human donor in good health (CMV status not recorded). Some clones in this sample may be carry-over from other donors' samples.

The V and J genes are TRBV5-5 and TRBJ2-2; D might be TRBD1 (5 bases). From germline, CDR1 is SGHKS and CDR2 YYEKEE (reference sequence). This CDR3 spans 15 amino acids. Deletions cut 2 bases from V and 7 bases from J, with 15 bases between. The DNA of the CDR3 is TGTGCCAGCAGCTTTTCTTCTCAGGGTATCGGGGAGCTGTTTTTT. It translates to CASSFSSQGIGELFF.

The chain links TRBV27 to TRBJ1-2, with TRBD1 identical over 7 bases. The CDR3 is made up of 16 amino acids. The junction had 13 bases not matched to a gene; V was cut back by 6 bases and J by 3 bases. Germline V gene sequence: CDR1 MNHEY, CDR2 SMNVEV (reference sequence). The CDR3 protein is CASSRRQGGSHYGYTF. The CDR3 DNA reads as TGTGCCAGCAGCCGCAGACAGGGTGGTTCCCACTATGGCTACACCTTC.

The rearrangement links TRBV6-2 or TRBV6-3 to TRBJ1-5; no definite D call. Trimming pared 7 bases from V and 4 bases from J, leaving 14 bases between. Germline V gives CDR1 MNHEY, CDR2 SVGEGT. The CDR3 runs 14 residues. CDR3 protein: CASTTDDENQPQHF. In nucleotides, the CDR3 is TGTGCCAGCACCACCGACGACGAAAATCAGCCCCAGCATTTT.

This clonotype was counted between two and nine times. The chain uses TRBV12-5 and TRBJ2-7, with D tentatively TRBD2 (6 bases). The germline CDR1 and CDR2 sequences are LGHNT and FRNRAP. V shed 0 bases and J shed 6 bases, with 15 bases lying between them. The CDR3 totals 15 residues. This CDR3 reads CASGLVRGGRGEQYF. The CDR3 DNA reads as TGTGCTAGTGGTTTGGTCCGGGGAGGACGGGGCGAGCAGTACTTC.

The chain uses TRBV28 and TRBJ2-7; D may be TRBD1 (5 bases). V gave up 5 bases and J gave up 1 base, with 9 bases separating them. In germline, CDR1 is MDHEN, CDR2 SYDVKM. The CDR3 has 13 residues. CDR3 coding DNA: TGTGCCAGCAGTCACCAGGGTTCCTACGAGCAGTACGTC. Protein product: CASSHQGSYEQYV.

This clonotype has ten or more counts. The chain employs TRBV7-6 and TRBJ2-3; perhaps TRBD2 as D (6 bases). Trimming left V 6 bases short and J 5 bases short, with 18 bases between. Germline V gene lookup returns CDR1 SGHVS and CDR2 FNYEAQ. This CDR3 contains 15 residues. The CDR3 here is CASSRRGGSKDTQYF. The CDR3 region has the DNA TGTGCCAGCAGTAGGCGGGGTGGTTCCAAAGATACGCAGTATTTT. Supplemented by reference TRBV7-6 and TRBJ2-3, the full variable domain reads GAGVSQSPRYKVTKRGQDVALRCDPISGHVSLYWYRQALGQGPEFLTYFNYEAQQDKSGLPNDRFSAERPEGSISTLTIQRTEQRDSAMYRCASSRRGGSKDTQYFGPGTRLTVL.

The chain uses TRBV6-6 and TRBJ1-1, with D possibly being TRBD1 (6 bases). The V gene lost 1 base and the J gene lost 6 bases, with 9 bases spanning the gap. The germline V gene has CDR1 MNHNY and CDR2 SVGAGI (reference sequence). This CDR3 region has 13 residues. DNA of the CDR3: TGTGCCAGCAGTTACTTCCCAGGGGCTGAAGCTTTCTTT. This sequence encodes CASSYFPGAEAFF.

The chain uses TRBV5-8 and TRBJ2-1; TRBD1 aligns across 8 bases. The CDR3 covers 15 residues. V shed 4 bases and J 3 bases; nucleotides not matched to a gene: 6. From germline, CDR1 is SGHTS and CDR2 YDEGEE. This CDR3 is CASSVGQADYNEQFF. The CDR3 bases are TGTGCCAGCAGCGTGGGACAGGCGGACTACAATGAGCAGTTCTTC.

The V gene is TRBV6-6, the J gene TRBJ1-6; D not certain. V was shortened by 0 bases and J by 14 bases, with 20 bases between the two germline ends. Germline V lookup: CDR1 MNHNY, CDR2 SVGAGI (reference sequence). The CDR3 extends over 16 amino acids. CDR3 loop: CASSYSLQSVGEALHF. CDR3 nucleotide sequence: TGTGCCAGCAGTTACTCGTTACAGTCGGTTGGGGAGGCCCTCCACTTT.

This clonotype was found a few times. This rearrangement joins TRBV4-1 to TRBJ2-7; 7 bases are a match to TRBD1. Per germline, CDR1 MGHRA and CDR2 YSYEKL. The CDR3 extends over 13 amino acids. Trimming removed 5 bases from V and 6 bases from J; junction bases left unmatched: 7. The CDR3 DNA is TGCGCCAGCAGCTATCGACAGGGATTCGAGCAGTACGTC. Protein sequence: CASSYRQGFEQYV.

With regard to this clonotype: A much larger clone lies one base from this, so it may be a read error. The J gene is TRBJ2-2, the V gene TRBV11-3, with TRBD2 identical over 10 bases. The CDR3 is 16 residues long. V gave up 2 bases and J gave up 1 base; unmatched junction bases: 1. Looked up from germline, CDR1 is SGHNT and CDR2 is YENEEA. CDR3 bases: TGTGCCAGCAGCTTACTAGCGGGGGAGAACACCGGGGAGCTGTTTTTT. It specifies CASSLLAGENTGELFF.

The rearrangement joins TRBV28 to TRBJ2-5; 10 nucleotides agree with TRBD1. The J segment lost 6 bases and the V segment lost 5 bases, leaving 6 bases of the junction unmatched. This CDR3 is built from 14 residues. Germline CDR1 reads MDHEN; CDR2 reads SYDVKM. The CDR3 spells CASSSGQGVQTQYF. In DNA, the CDR3 is TGTGCCAGCAGTAGTGGACAGGGGGTGCAGACCCAGTACTTC.

This clonotype has more than one count but fewer than ten. The CDR3 loop reads CASSYSRDINQPQHF. The CDR3 bases are TGTGCCAGCAGTTACTCCCGGGACATCAATCAGCCCCAGCATTTT. The chain employs TRBV6-6 and TRBJ1-5; the D gene is possibly TRBD1 (6 bases). The CDR3 consists of 15 residues. Germline-derived CDR1 and CDR2 are MNHNY and SVGAGI (reference sequence). Deletions cut 0 bases from V and 3 bases from J, with 9 bases between.

The chain combines TRBV27 with TRBJ1-6, with unresolved D. Germline-derived CDR1 and CDR2 are MNHEY and SMNVEV (reference sequence). The V and J ends lost 7 bases and 6 bases respectively, with 16 bases between them. The CDR3 has 15 residues. The CDR3 loop is CASTAPGMVNSPLHF. The CDR3 region has the DNA TGTGCCAGCACCGCGCCGGGCATGGTTAATTCACCCCTCCACTTT.

The V and J genes are TRBV10-1 and TRBJ2-7; D not resolved. The CDR3 is 14 amino acids. Trimming removed 2 bases at V and 3 bases at J, with 11 bases between. Germline V gene sequence: CDR1 WNHNN, CDR2 SYGVQD (reference sequence). This CDR3 reads CASSEKPASYEQYF. In nucleotides, the CDR3 is TGCGCCAGCAGTGAGAAGCCAGCAAGCTACGAGCAGTACTTC.

The chain has TRBV7-9 and TRBJ2-7, with 8 nucleotides matching TRBD1. Germline-derived CDR1 and CDR2 are SEHNR and FQNEAQ (reference sequence). Trimming removed 5 bases from V and 2 bases from J; junction bases left unmatched: 5. The CDR3 extends over 14 amino acids. The DNA for the CDR3 is TGTGCCAGCAGCCTGACAGGGGATGCCTACGAGCAGTACTTC. The encoded protein is CASSLTGDAYEQYF.

The genes are TRBV29-1 and TRBJ2-1; TRBD2 matches at 16 bases. This CDR3 region has 15 residues. V gave up 4 bases and J gave up 6 bases; unmatched junction bases: 3. Germline V gene sequence: CDR1 SQVTM, CDR2 ANQGSEA. The CDR3 nucleotides are TGCAGCGTTGGTGGGACTAGCGGGGGGGCCAATGAGCAGTTCTTC. This translates into CSVGGTSGGANEQFF.

The CDR3 loop is CASSLSGPSEKLFF. The CDR3 DNA is TGTGCCAGCAGTTTAAGTGGACCAAGTGAAAAACTGTTTTTT. The chain employs TRBV12-3 or TRBV12-4 and TRBJ1-4, with unresolved D. The CDR3 has 14 amino acids. V lost 2 bases, J lost 7 bases, and 11 bases lay in between.

As for this clonotype: Being one base from a much bigger clone, this may be a read error. The genes are TRBV7-3 and TRBJ2-1; 7 nucleotides align to TRBD1. CDR1 is SGHTA, CDR2 FQGTGA, per germline. This CDR3 contains 15 residues. The CDR3 sequence: CASSIRDSNYNKQFF. The CDR3 DNA sequence: TGTGCCAGCAGCATCCGGGACAGTAACTACAATAAGCAGTTCTTC.

This clonotype was observed many times. The chain combines TRBV7-6 with TRBJ2-3; TRBD2 is a possible D gene (6 bases). The V end lost 0 bases, the J end lost 6 bases, and 16 bases lay between the germline ends. Per germline, CDR1 SGHVS and CDR2 FNYEAQ. This CDR3 has 16 amino acids. The CDR3 sequence is CASSLALKAGDDTQYF. The CDR3, as DNA: TGTGCCAGCAGCTTAGCGCTTAAAGCGGGTGACGATACGCAGTATTTT.

This chain joins TRBV11-2 and TRBJ1-1; TRBD1 matches 10 bases. Germline loops: CDR1 SGHAT, CDR2 FQNNGV. V was pared by 4 bases and J by 6 bases, with 5 bases of the junction left unmatched. CDR3 size: 14 residues. The CDR3 is CASSSRDRGPEAFF. The CDR3 bases are TGTGCCAGCAGCTCCCGGGACAGGGGCCCTGAAGCTTTCTTT.

This clonotype has at least ten counts. The chain employs TRBV7-8 and TRBJ2-5, with 7 bases fitting TRBD2. The CDR3 length is 17 residues. With V trimmed by 1 base and J by 2 bases, 10 bases remained unmatched. CDR1 SGHVS and CDR2 FQNEAQ come from the germline V gene. CDR3 loop: CASSLGWDYVIQETQYF. The CDR3 DNA is TGTGCCAGCAGCTTAGGGTGGGACTACGTAATTCAAGAGACCCAGTACTTC.

The rearrangement joins TRBV4-3 to TRBJ2-3; D remains ambiguous. The CDR3 spans 14 residues. CDR1 is LGHNA, CDR2 YSLEER, per germline. Trimming stripped 3 bases from V and 4 bases from J, with 11 bases between. Here the CDR3 reads CASSQSRSPDTQYF. CDR3 nucleotide sequence: TGCGCCAGCAGCCAGAGTAGGTCCCCAGATACGCAGTATTTT.

The table lists this clonotype with many counts. This sequence joins TRBV6-5 and TRBJ1-5, with TRBD1 matching over 11 bases. The CDR3 is made up of 16 amino acids. The V gene's germline CDR1 is MNHEY and CDR2 SVGAGI. J was trimmed by 5 bases and V by 5 bases; bases with no gene match: 8. Here the CDR3 DNA reads TGTGCCAGCAGTAGAAGGGACAGGGGGTCTGATCAGCCCCAGCATTTT. Protein: CASSRRDRGSDQPQHF.

This clonotype turned up a few times. The chain combines TRBV15 with TRBJ1-5, with D maybe TRBD1 (5 bases). Per germline, CDR1 LNHNV and CDR2 YYDKDF (reference sequence). V was pared by 2 bases and J by 6 bases, with 8 bases between. The CDR3 length is 13 residues. CDR3 DNA: TGTGCCACCAGCAGATCCAGGGCTCAGCCCCAGCATTTT. It codes for CATSRSRAQPQHF.